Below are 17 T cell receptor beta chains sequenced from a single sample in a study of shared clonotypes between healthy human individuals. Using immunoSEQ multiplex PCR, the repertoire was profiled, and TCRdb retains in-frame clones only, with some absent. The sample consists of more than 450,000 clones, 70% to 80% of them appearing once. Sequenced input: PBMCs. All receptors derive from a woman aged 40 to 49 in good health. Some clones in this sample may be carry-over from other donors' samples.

The CDR3 loop reads CAWSQQGGRVAFF. In DNA form, the CDR3 reads TGTGCCTGGAGTCAACAGGGGGGTCGTGTGGCTTTCTTT. V and J are TRBV30 and TRBJ1-1; 8 bases agree with TRBD1. V shed 2 bases, J shed 11 bases, and the junction held 10 bases outside the gene matches. This CDR3 region has 13 residues. Germline values: CDR1 GTSNPN, CDR2 SVGIG (reference sequence).

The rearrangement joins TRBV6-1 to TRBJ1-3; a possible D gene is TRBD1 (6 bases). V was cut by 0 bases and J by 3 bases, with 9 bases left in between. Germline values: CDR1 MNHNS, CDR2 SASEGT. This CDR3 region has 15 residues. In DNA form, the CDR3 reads TGTGCCAGCAGTGAAGCTGCGACAGGTGGAAACACCATATATTTT. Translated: CASSEAATGGNTIYF.

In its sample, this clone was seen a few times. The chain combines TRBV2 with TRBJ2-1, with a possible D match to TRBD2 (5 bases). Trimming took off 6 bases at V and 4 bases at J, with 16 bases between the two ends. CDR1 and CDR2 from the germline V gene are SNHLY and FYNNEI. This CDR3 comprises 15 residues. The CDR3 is CASSAEPSSYNEQFF. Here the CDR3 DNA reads TGTGCCAGCAGCGCTGAACCTAGCTCGTACAATGAGCAGTTCTTC.

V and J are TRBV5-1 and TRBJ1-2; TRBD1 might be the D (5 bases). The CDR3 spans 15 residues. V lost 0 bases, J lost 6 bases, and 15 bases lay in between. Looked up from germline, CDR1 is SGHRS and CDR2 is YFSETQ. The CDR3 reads CASSLVRPGSDGYTF. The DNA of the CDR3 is TGCGCCAGCAGCTTGGTAAGGCCAGGGAGCGATGGCTACACCTTC.

CDR3 nucleotides: TGTGCCAGCAGCCCGTCGGGGACCGAAAATCAGCCCCAGCATTTT. As protein: CASSPSGTENQPQHF. J is TRBJ1-5 and V is TRBV9; D may be TRBD1 (5 bases). The CDR3 runs to 15 residues. CDR1 and CDR2 from the germline V gene are SGDLS and YYNGEE. V lost 4 bases, J lost 4 bases, and 15 bases lay in between. The full variable domain, rest sourced from reference TRBV9 and TRBJ1-5, is DSGVTQTPKHLITATGQRVTLRCSPRSGDLSVYWYQQSLDQGLQFLIQYYNGEERAKGNILERFSAQQFPDLHSELNLSSLELGDSALYFCASSPSGTENQPQHFGDGTRLSIL.

The CDR3: CASAGDRPFYEDPTDTQYF. The CDR3 DNA reads TGTGCTAGTGCCGGGGACAGGCCATTCTACGAGGATCCCACAGATACGCAGTATTTT. The chain carries TRBV12-5 and TRBJ2-3; 8 positions match TRBD1. CDR1 and CDR2 from the germline V gene are LGHNT and FRNRAP. The CDR3 runs to 19 residues. J lost 2 bases, V lost 7 bases, and 20 bases had no gene match.

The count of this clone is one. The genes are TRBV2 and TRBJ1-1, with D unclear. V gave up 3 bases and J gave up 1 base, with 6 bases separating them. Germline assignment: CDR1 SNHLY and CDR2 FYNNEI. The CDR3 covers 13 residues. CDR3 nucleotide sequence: TGTGCCAGCAGTGACGGGCGGAACACTGAAGCTTTCTTT. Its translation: CASSDGRNTEAFF.

In DNA, the CDR3 is TGTGCCAGCAGCCCCCAGGCGGGAGCCCTAAACAATGAGCAGTTCTTC. Translation: CASSPQAGALNNEQFF. The V and J genes are TRBV7-3 and TRBJ2-1, with 7 bases matching TRBD2. The CDR3 is 16 amino acids. Germline lookup yields CDR1 SGHTA and CDR2 FQGTGA. The J segment lost 5 bases and the V segment lost 5 bases, leaving 12 bases of the junction unmatched.

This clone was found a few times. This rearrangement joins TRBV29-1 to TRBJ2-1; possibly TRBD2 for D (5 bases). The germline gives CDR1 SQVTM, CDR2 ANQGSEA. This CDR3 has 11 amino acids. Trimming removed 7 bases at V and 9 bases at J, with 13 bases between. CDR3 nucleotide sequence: TGCAGCGCCGGTTGGGAGATTGAGCAGTTCTTC. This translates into CSAGWEIEQFF.

CDR3 nucleotides: TGTGCCAGTAGTATTTTAGGTGAGCAGTTCTTC. Protein sequence: CASSILGEQFF. The rearrangement uses TRBV19 and TRBJ2-1, with D unclear. CDR1 and CDR2 from the germline V gene are LNHDA and SQIVND (reference sequence). Trimming left V 3 bases short and J 9 bases short, with 6 bases between. The CDR3 extends over 11 amino acids. Full variable domain (rest looked up from reference TRBV19 and TRBJ2-1): DGGITQSPKYLFRKEGQNVTLSCEQNLNHDAMYWYRQDPGQGLRLIYYSQIVNDFQKGDIAEGYSVSREKKESFPLTVTSAQKNPTAFYLCASSILGEQFFGPGTRLTVL.

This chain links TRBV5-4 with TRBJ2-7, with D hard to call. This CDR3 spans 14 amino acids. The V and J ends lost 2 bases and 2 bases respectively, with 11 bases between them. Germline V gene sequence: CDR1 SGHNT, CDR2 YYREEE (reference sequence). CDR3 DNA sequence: TGTGCCAGCAGCTTAGGTACAGCCACCTACGAGCAGTACTTC. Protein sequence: CASSLGTATYEQYF.

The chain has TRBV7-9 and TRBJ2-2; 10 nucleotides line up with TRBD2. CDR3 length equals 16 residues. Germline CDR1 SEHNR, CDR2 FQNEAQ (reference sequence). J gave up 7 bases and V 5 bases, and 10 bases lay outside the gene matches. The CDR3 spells CASSRLTSGTLGELFF. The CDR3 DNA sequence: TGTGCCAGCAGCCGCCTTACTAGCGGGACGCTCGGGGAGCTGTTTTTT.

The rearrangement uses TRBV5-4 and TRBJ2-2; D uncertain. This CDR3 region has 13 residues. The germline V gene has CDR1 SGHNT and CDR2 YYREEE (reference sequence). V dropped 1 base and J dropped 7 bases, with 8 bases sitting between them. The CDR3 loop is CASSLQDGGELFF. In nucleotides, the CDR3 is TGTGCCAGCAGCTTGCAGGACGGCGGGGAGCTGTTTTTT.

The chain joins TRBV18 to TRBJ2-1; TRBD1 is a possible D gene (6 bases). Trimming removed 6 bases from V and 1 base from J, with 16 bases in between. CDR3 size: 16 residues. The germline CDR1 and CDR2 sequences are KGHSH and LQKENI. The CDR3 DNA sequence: TGTGCCAGCTCCCCAGGACAGCTGGTGTCCTACAATGAGCAGTTCTTC. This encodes CASSPGQLVSYNEQFF.

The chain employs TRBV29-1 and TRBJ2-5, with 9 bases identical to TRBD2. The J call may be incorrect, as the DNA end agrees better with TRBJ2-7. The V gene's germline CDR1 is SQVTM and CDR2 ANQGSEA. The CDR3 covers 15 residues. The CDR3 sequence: CSVEEGASGIYEQYF. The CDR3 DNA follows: TGCAGCGTTGAAGAGGGGGCTAGCGGGATATACGAGCAGTACTTC.

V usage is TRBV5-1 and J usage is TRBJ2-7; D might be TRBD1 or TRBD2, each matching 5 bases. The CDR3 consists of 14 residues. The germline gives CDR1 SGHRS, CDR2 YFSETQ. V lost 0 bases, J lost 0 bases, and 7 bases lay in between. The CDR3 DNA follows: TGCGCCAGCAGCTTGGGGGGGAGCTCCTACGAGCAGTACTTC. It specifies CASSLGGSSYEQYF.

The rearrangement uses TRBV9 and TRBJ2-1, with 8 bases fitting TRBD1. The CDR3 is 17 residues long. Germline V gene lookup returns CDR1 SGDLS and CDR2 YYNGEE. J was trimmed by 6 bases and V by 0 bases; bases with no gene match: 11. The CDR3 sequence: CASSVGLRQGLFNEQFF. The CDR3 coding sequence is TGTGCCAGCAGCGTAGGTCTGAGACAGGGGTTATTCAATGAGCAGTTCTTC.